This TCR beta chain stems from a study of T cells in Graves' hyperthyroidism and ophthalmopathy. Study outcomes and limitations: Through a model of 13 V-J features, ophthalmopathy was separated from stable hyperthyroidism.

This clonotype was detected ten times or more. Antigen unknown. CDR1 and CDR2 (germline): DFQATT, SNEGSKA (reference sequence). This CDR3 comprises 13 residues. V lost 0 bases and J lost 4, with 9 bases in between. Based on clinical symptoms, serum thyroxine and TRAb, thyroid ultrasound and orbital computed tomography, diagnoses were reached. From RNA transcripts, TCR beta CDR3 regions were amplified. The HTBI primer set served for first-round RT-PCR of the TCR CDR3. TCRdb recomputed calls from the multiplex PCR reads with MiXCR, one row per CDR3 protein. The sample includes about half a million distinct CDR3 sequences, roughly 25% of them seen just once.

This TCR came from a woman aged 25 to 45 with Graves' ophthalmopathy. Sequences were obtained from blood. The chain combines TRBV20-1 with TRBJ1-2, with D unclear. Here the CDR3 reads CSARDKGSYGYTF. CDR3 coding DNA: TGCAGTGCTAGAGATAAGGGCAGCTATGGCTACACCTTC.